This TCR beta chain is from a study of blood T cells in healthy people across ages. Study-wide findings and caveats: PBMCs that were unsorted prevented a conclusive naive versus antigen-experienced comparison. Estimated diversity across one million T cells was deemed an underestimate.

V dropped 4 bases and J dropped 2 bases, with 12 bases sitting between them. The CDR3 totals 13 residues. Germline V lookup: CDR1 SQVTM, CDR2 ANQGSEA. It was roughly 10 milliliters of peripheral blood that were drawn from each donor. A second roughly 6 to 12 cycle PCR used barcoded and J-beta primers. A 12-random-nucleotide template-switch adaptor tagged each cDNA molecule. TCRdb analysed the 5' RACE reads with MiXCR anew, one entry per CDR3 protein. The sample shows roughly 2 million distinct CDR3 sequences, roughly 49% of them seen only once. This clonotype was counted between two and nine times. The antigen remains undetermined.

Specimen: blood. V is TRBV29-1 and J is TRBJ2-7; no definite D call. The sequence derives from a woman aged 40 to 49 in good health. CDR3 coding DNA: TGCAGCGTTGCGGAGATTTTAACCTACGAGCAGTACTTC. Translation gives CSVAEILTYEQYF.